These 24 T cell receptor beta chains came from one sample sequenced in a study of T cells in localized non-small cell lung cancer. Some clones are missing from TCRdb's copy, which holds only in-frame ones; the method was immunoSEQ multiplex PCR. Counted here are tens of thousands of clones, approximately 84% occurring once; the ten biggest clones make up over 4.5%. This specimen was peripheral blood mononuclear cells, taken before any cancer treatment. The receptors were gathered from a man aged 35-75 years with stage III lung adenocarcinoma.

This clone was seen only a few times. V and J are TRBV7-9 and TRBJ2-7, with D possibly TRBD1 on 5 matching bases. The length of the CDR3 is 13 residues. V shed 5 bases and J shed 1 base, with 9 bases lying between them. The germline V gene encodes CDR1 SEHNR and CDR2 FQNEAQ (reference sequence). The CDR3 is CASSRQGSYEQYV. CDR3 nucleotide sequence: TGTGCCAGCAGCAGGCAGGGTTCCTACGAGCAGTACGTC.

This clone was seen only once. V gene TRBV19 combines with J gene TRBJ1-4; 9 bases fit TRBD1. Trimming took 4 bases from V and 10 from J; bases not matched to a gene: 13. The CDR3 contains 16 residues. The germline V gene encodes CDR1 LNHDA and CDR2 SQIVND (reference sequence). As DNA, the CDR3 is TGTGCCAGTAGTACCATTACGGACAGGGGCAGCGGAAAACTGTTTTTT. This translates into CASSTITDRGSGKLFF.

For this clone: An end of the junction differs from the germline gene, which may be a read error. The CDR3 DNA reads as TGTGCCAGCCGCTTCAGCGGATCCTACGAGCAGTACTTC. Translating gives CASRFSGSYEQYF. The J gene is TRBJ2-7, the V gene TRBV7-2; possible D gene TRBD2, 5 bases. The length of the CDR3 is 13 residues. Germline V CDR1 and CDR2: SGHTA, FQGNSA.

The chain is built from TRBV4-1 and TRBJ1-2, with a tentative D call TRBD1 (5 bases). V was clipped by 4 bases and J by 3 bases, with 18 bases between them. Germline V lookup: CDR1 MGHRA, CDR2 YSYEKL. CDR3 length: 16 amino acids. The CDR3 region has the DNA TGCGCCAGCAGCCCCCAGGGCAGAGCTGCTGACTATGGCTACACCTTC. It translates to CASSPQGRAADYGYTF.

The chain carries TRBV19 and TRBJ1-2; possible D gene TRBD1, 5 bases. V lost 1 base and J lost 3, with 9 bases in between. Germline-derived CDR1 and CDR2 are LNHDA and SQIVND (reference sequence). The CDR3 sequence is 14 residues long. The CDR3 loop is CASSIADSYYGYTF. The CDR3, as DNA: TGTGCCAGTAGTATAGCTGACAGCTACTATGGCTACACCTTC. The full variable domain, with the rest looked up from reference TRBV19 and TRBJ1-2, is DGGITQSPKYLFRKEGQNVTLSCEQNLNHDAMYWYRQDPGQGLRLIYYSQIVNDFQKGDIAEGYSVSREKKESFPLTVTSAQKNPTAFYLCASSIADSYYGYTFGSGTRLTVV.

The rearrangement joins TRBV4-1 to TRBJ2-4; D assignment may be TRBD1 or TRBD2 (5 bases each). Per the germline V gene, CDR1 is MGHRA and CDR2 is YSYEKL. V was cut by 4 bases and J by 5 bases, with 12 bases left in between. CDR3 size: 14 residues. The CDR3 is CASSPQRGENIQYF. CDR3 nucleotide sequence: TGCGCCAGCAGCCCCCAAAGAGGGGAAAACATTCAGTACTTC.

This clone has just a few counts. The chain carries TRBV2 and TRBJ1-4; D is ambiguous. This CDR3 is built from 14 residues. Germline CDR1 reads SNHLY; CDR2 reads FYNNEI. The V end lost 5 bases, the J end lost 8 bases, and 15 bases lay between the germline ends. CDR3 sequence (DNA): TGTGCCAGCAGTATCGAAGCCAAAGGCGAAAAACTGTTTTTT. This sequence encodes CASSIEAKGEKLFF.

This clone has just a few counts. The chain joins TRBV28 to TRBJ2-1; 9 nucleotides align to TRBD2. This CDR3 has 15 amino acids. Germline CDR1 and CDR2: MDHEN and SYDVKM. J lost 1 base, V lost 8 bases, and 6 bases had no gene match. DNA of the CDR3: TGTGCCAGCTCCGAAAGCGGGAGGTCCTACAATGAGCAGTTCTTC. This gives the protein CASSESGRSYNEQFF.

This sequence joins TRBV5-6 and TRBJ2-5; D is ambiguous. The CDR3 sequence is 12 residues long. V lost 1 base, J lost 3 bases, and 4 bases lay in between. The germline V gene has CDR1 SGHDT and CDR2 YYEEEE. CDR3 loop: CASSLLKETQYF. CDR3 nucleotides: TGTGCCAGCAGCTTGCTAAAAGAGACCCAGTACTTC.

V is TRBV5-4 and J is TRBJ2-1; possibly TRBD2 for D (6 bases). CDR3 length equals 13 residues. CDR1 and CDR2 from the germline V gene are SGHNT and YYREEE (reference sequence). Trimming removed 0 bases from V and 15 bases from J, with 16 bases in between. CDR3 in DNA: TGTGCCAGCAGCTTGGCTCCGGGGGACCCCGTGTTCTTC. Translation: CASSLAPGDPVFF. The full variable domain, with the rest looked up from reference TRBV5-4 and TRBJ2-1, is ETGVTQSPTHLIKTRGQQVTLRCSSQSGHNTVSWYQQALGQGPQFIFQYYREEENGRGNFPPRFSGLQFPNYSSELNVNALELDDSALYLCASSLAPGDPVFFGPGTRLTVL.

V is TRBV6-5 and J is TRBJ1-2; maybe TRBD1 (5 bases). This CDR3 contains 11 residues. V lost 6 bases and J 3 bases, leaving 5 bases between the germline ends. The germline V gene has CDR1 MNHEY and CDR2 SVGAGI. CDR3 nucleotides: TGTGCCAGCAGACAGGACTATGGCTACACCTTC. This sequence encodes CASRQDYGYTF.

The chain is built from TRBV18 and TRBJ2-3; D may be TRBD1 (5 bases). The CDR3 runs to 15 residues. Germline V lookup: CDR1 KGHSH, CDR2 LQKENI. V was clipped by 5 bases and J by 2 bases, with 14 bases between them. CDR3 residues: CASSTSRAPTDTQYF. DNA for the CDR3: TGTGCCAGCTCAACCTCCAGGGCCCCCACAGATACGCAGTATTTT.

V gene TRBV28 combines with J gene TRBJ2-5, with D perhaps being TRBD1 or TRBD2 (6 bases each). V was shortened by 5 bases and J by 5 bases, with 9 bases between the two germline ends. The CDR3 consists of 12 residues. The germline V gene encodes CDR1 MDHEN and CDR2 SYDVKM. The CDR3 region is CASSRGAETQYF. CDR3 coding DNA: TGTGCCAGCAGTAGGGGGGCGGAGACCCAGTACTTC.

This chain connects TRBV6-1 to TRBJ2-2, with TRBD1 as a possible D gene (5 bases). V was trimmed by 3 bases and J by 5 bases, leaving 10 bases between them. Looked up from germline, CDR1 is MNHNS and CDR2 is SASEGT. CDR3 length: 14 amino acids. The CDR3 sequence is CASSDSGMTGELFF. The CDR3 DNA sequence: TGTGCCAGCAGTGATTCAGGGATGACCGGGGAGCTGTTTTTT.

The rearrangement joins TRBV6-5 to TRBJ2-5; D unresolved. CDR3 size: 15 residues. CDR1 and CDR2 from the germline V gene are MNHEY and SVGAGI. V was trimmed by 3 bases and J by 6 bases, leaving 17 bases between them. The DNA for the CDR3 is TGTGCCAGCAGTTATTCGGCGTACGATGGGAAGACCCAGTACTTC. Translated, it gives CASSYSAYDGKTQYF.

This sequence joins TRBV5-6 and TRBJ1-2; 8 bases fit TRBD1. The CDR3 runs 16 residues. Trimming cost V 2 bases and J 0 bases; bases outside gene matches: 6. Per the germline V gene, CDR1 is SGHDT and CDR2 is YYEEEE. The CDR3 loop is CASSLPGQVANYGYTF. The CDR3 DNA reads TGTGCCAGCAGCTTACCGGGACAGGTAGCTAACTATGGCTACACCTTC.

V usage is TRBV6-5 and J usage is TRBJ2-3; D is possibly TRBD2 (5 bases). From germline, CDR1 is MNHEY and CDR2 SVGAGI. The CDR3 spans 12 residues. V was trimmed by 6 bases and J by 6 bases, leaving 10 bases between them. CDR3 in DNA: TGTGCCAGCAGGGACTCCGCGGATACGCAGTATTTT. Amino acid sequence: CASRDSADTQYF.

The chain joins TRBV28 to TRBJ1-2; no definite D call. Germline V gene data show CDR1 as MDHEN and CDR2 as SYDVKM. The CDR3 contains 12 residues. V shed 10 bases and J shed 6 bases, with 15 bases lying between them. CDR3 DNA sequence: TGTGCCATCAGCTCTGGACGTCATGGCTACACCTTC. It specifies CAISSGRHGYTF.

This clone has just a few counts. The CDR3 is CASSPDRSYGYTF. The CDR3 region has the DNA TGTGCCAGCTCACCTGACAGGAGCTATGGCTACACCTTC. The chain has TRBV18 and TRBJ1-2; D is possibly TRBD1 (6 bases). Germline CDR1 reads KGHSH; CDR2 reads LQKENI. Deletions cut 3 bases from V and 4 bases from J, with 9 bases between. The CDR3 runs 13 residues.

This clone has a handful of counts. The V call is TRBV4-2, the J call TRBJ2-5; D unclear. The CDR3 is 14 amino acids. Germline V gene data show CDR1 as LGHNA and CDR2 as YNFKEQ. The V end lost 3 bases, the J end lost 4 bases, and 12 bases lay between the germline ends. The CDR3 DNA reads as TGTGCCAGCAGCCAGAGCGAGCGACCAGAGACCCAGTACTTC. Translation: CASSQSERPETQYF.

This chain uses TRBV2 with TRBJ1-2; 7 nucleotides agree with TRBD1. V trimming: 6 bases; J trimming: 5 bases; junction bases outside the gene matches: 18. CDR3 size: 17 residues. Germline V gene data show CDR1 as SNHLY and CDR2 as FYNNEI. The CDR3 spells CASRIQGLVGPGYGYTF. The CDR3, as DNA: TGTGCCAGCAGGATACAGGGGTTGGTTGGACCCGGATATGGCTACACCTTC.

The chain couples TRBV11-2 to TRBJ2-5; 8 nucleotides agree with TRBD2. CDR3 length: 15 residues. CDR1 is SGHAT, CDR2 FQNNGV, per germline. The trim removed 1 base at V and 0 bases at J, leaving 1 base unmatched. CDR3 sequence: CASSLVSGNQETQYF. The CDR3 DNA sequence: TGTGCCAGCAGCTTAGTTAGCGGGAACCAAGAGACCCAGTACTTC.

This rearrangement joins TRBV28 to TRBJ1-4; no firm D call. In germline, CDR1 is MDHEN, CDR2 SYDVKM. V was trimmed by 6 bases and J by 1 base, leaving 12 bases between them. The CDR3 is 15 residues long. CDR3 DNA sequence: TGTGCCAGCAGGTCTATTTGGGTAACTAATGAAAAACTGTTTTTT. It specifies CASRSIWVTNEKLFF.

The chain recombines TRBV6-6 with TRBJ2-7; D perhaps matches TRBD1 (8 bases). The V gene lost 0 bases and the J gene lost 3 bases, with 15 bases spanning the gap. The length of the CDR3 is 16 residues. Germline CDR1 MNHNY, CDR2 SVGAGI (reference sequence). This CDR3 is CASSYSKQGGSYEQYF. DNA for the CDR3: TGTGCCAGCAGTTACTCGAAACAGGGGGGGAGCTACGAGCAGTACTTC.